Each of the 25 T cell receptor beta chains below was sequenced from the same sample in a study of blood T cells in healthy people across ages (dated by TCRdb to 2015 to 2017). Library method: 5' RACE. This sample was sequenced with an Illumina HiSeq 2500. The second PCR ran for about 6 to 11 cycles and used a J-beta primer mix along with a sample-barcoded 5' primer. The public reads were reprocessed in TCRdb via fastp at Q25 and MiXCR, keeping in-frame beta chains. Rows merge per CDR3 protein into single entries with the most common DNA and genes. The sample contains around 1,000,000 distinct CDR3 sequences, under 30% of them found a single time. The ten largest clones capture around 0.75% of the sample. This sample was also put to use in a study of T cells of mothers and their children.

The sequencing sample was made of blood. Every receptor here comes from a girl aged 2 to 10 in good health.

The chain recombines TRBV9 with TRBJ1-2, with D possibly TRBD1 on 5 matching bases. The CDR3 length is 14 residues. Trimming pared 1 base from V and 3 bases from J, leaving 10 bases between. Germline lookup yields CDR1 SGDLS and CDR2 YYNGEE. In DNA form, the CDR3 reads TGTGCCAGCAGCGTATCTGGGGCGGACTATGGCTACACCTTC. Translated: CASSVSGADYGYTF. Looking up the rest from reference TRBV9 and TRBJ1-2 gives the full variable domain: DSGVTQTPKHLITATGQRVTLRCSPRSGDLSVYWYQQSLDQGLQFLIQYYNGEERAKGNILERFSAQQFPDLHSELNLSSLELGDSALYFCASSVSGADYGYTFGSGTRLTVV.

For the CDR3, the DNA is TGTGCCAGCGTGGGGGAACGAGATACGCAGTATTTT. Its translation is CASVGERDTQYF. The chain employs TRBV2 and TRBJ2-3; D may match TRBD1 or TRBD2 (5 bases each). The germline gives CDR1 SNHLY, CDR2 FYNNEI. Trimming removed 8 bases from V and 5 bases from J, with 11 bases in between. This CDR3 contains 12 residues.

The V and J genes are TRBV7-9 and TRBJ1-5, with TRBD1 matching over 8 bases. V lost 5 bases, J lost 5 bases, and 8 bases stayed unmatched. Germline CDR1 and CDR2: SEHNR and FQNEAQ (reference sequence). The CDR3 is 15 residues long. The DNA for the CDR3 is TGTGCCAGCAGCAACACCGGGACAGGTGATCAGCCCCAGCATTTT. Its translation is CASSNTGTGDQPQHF.

This clonotype was recorded a few times. This chain links TRBV7-8 with TRBJ2-3, with 7 bases identical to TRBD2. Per germline, CDR1 SGHVS and CDR2 FQNEAQ. CDR3 length: 16 amino acids. The J segment lost 4 bases and the V segment lost 5 bases, leaving 12 bases of the junction unmatched. This CDR3 reads CASSQGYPGRPDTQYF. The CDR3 DNA is TGTGCCAGCAGCCAAGGGTACCCCGGGAGGCCAGATACGCAGTATTTT.

This sequence joins TRBV20-1 and TRBJ2-1; a possible D gene is TRBD2 (5 bases). Germline V gene lookup returns CDR1 DFQATT and CDR2 SNEGSKA (reference sequence). V gave up 0 bases and J gave up 8 bases, with 14 bases separating them. CDR3 length equals 14 residues. The CDR3 nucleotides read TGCAGTGCTAGAGATTTAGTACTCGGGGATGAGCAGTTCTTC. Residues: CSARDLVLGDEQFF.

This clonotype has at least ten counts. The CDR3 bases are TGTGCCAGCAGTTTTTCTAGTCAAGAGACCCAGTACTTC. Translation: CASSFSSQETQYF. The chain has TRBV27 and TRBJ2-5; D not resolved. The CDR3 totals 13 residues. The germline gives CDR1 MNHEY, CDR2 SMNVEV (reference sequence). Deletions cut 3 bases from V and 2 bases from J, with 7 bases between.

In its sample, this clonotype was seen a few times. This chain uses TRBV20-1 with TRBJ2-5; 9 nucleotides agree with TRBD2. This CDR3 is 16 amino acids long. In germline, CDR1 is DFQATT, CDR2 SNEGSKA (reference sequence). Trimming took 8 bases from V and 3 from J; bases not matched to a gene: 16. CDR3 region: CSPLAMREGWEETQYF. The CDR3 coding sequence is TGCAGTCCGCTAGCGATGCGGGAGGGCTGGGAAGAGACCCAGTACTTC.

The J gene is TRBJ2-3, the V gene TRBV7-2, with D hard to call. Trimming shortened V by 5 bases and J by 0 bases, and 12 bases separated the two germline ends. Germline CDR1 SGHTA, CDR2 FQGNSA. The CDR3 consists of 15 residues. The CDR3 bases are TGTGCCAGCAGCCACGTCTCGGCTAGCACAGATACGCAGTATTTT. Protein product: CASSHVSASTDTQYF.

The J gene is TRBJ2-5, the V gene TRBV29-1; 10 bases agree with TRBD1. The DNA end is more similar to TRBJ2-1, so the J call may be wrong. Germline-derived CDR1 and CDR2 are SQVTM and ANQGSEA. CDR3 length: 14 amino acids. This chain's CDR3 is CSVVGTGVEDEQFF. The CDR3 nucleotides read TGCAGCGTTGTTGGGACAGGGGTCGAGGATGAGCAGTTCTTC.

This rearrangement joins TRBV12-3 or TRBV12-4 to TRBJ1-5; D uncertain. Trimming stripped 3 bases from V and 8 bases from J, with 8 bases between. This CDR3 contains 12 residues. CDR3 sequence: CASSFDVEPQHF. DNA of the CDR3: TGTGCCAGCAGTTTCGATGTAGAGCCCCAGCATTTT.

This chain links TRBV12-5 with TRBJ1-4; D not certain. Germline CDR1 reads LGHNT; CDR2 reads FRNRAP. The ends were cut back, 7 bases at V and 6 bases at J, with 9 bases in the middle. There are 12 residues in the CDR3. CDR3 nucleotides: TGTGCTAGTGACCCGACGTATGAAAAACTGTTTTTT. Its translation: CASDPTYEKLFF.

This clonotype appeared a few times. The chain recombines TRBV28 with TRBJ2-3, with 7 bases lining up with TRBD2. Germline CDR1 MDHEN, CDR2 SYDVKM. The CDR3 is 16 residues long. Unmatched junction bases numbered 12, after V lost 7 bases and J lost 2 bases. CDR3 protein: CASNLASGRLTDTQYF. In nucleotides, the CDR3 is TGTGCCAGCAACCTAGCTAGCGGAAGGCTCACAGATACGCAGTATTTT.

This clonotype was counted between two and nine times. The chain uses TRBV20-1 and TRBJ2-7; D ambiguous. V lost 0 bases and J 4 bases, leaving 10 bases between the germline ends. Germline V gene lookup returns CDR1 DFQATT and CDR2 SNEGSKA (reference sequence). This CDR3 has 13 residues. CDR3 loop: CSAREPARYEQYF. The CDR3, as DNA: TGCAGTGCTAGAGAGCCAGCGCGGTACGAGCAGTACTTC.

The chain links TRBV7-8 to TRBJ1-4; 9 nucleotides align to TRBD1. The germline V gene encodes CDR1 SGHVS and CDR2 FQNEAQ. The CDR3 runs 15 residues. Germline trimming cut 5 bases from V and 7 bases from J; bases unmatched to any gene: 8. The CDR3 coding sequence is TGTGCCAGCAGCGATAACAGGGGGCGAGGTGAAAAACTGTTTTTT. This encodes CASSDNRGRGEKLFF.

This clonotype was seen ten or more times. This chain connects TRBV20-1 to TRBJ2-7, with D hard to call. V was cut by 0 bases and J by 3 bases, with 6 bases left in between. The CDR3 extends over 12 amino acids. Germline V gene data show CDR1 as DFQATT and CDR2 as SNEGSKA (reference sequence). The DNA for the CDR3 is TGCAGTGCTAGAGATCTCGGCTACGAGCAGTACTTC. Translated: CSARDLGYEQYF.

This clonotype was detected only a few times. One end of the junction is discordant with germline, which a read error may explain. The chain couples TRBV12-3 or TRBV12-4 to TRBJ2-1, with a weak D call TRBD2 (5 bases). This CDR3 spans 15 amino acids. The CDR3 spells CASSYLGSSYNEQLF. The CDR3 DNA follows: TGTGCCAGCAGTTATTTAGGGAGCTCCTACAATGAGCAGCTCTTC.

This chain links TRBV5-6 with TRBJ1-2; 7 nucleotides line up with TRBD1. V shed 5 bases and J 5 bases; nucleotides not matched to a gene: 9. The germline V gene encodes CDR1 SGHDT and CDR2 YYEEEE. This CDR3 has 14 amino acids. DNA for the CDR3: TGTGCCAGCAGTGTGATCCGGGACAGATATGGCTACACCTTC. It codes for CASSVIRDRYGYTF.

The sample holds one count of this clonotype. Relative to the germline gene, one junction end is altered; a read error may explain this. The V call is TRBV4-1, the J call TRBJ2-7; 11 bases agree with TRBD1. CDR1 MGHRA and CDR2 YSYEKL come from the germline V gene. There are 14 residues in the CDR3. The CDR3, as DNA: TGCGCCAGCGGCCAGGGACAGGGGGAATACGAGCAGTACTTC. Its protein is CASGQGQGEYEQYF.

V and J are TRBV12-5 and TRBJ2-7, with unresolved D. Per the germline V gene, CDR1 is LGHNT and CDR2 is FRNRAP. Trimming left V 5 bases short and J 3 bases short, with 11 bases between. There are 13 residues in the CDR3. The CDR3 here is CASGPGSGYEQYF. The CDR3, as DNA: TGTGCTAGTGGTCCAGGTTCTGGCTACGAGCAGTACTTC.

This clonotype has only a few counts. The chain recombines TRBV5-1 with TRBJ2-1, with 13 bases matching TRBD2. Germline assignment: CDR1 SGHRS and CDR2 YFSETQ. The ends lost 2 bases at V and 5 bases at J; junction bases unmatched: 4. The CDR3 spans 16 residues. Here the CDR3 reads CASSFLLAGGDNEQFF. CDR3 sequence (DNA): TGCGCCAGCAGCTTTTTACTAGCGGGAGGGGACAATGAGCAGTTCTTC.

This clonotype showed up just a few times. The V and J genes are TRBV5-1 and TRBJ2-3; D gene ambiguous. The germline gives CDR1 SGHRS, CDR2 YFSETQ. This CDR3 contains 16 residues. With 4 bases removed from V and 0 bases from J, the gap between germline ends came to 15 bases. The CDR3 sequence is CASSPETKASTDTQYF. The CDR3 region has the DNA TGCGCCAGCAGCCCAGAAACGAAAGCTAGCACAGATACGCAGTATTTT.

The rearrangement links TRBV12-3 or TRBV12-4 to TRBJ1-4; 8 positions match TRBD1. The V segment lost 7 bases and the J segment 8 bases; nucleotides outside the gene matches: 9. The CDR3 spans 14 residues. The CDR3, as DNA: TGTGCCAGCAACTCAGGGGGCTGGGGAGAAAAACTGTTTTTT. Translation gives CASNSGGWGEKLFF.

This clonotype was counted between two and nine times. The rearrangement joins TRBV29-1 to TRBJ2-2; unclear D gene. This CDR3 has 13 amino acids. V was pared by 4 bases and J by 7 bases, with 13 bases between. Germline CDR1 reads SQVTM; CDR2 reads ANQGSEA. The CDR3 loop is CSVAASRGGELFF. For the CDR3, the DNA is TGCAGCGTTGCAGCCTCTCGAGGCGGGGAGCTGTTTTTT.

The chain couples TRBV7-2 to TRBJ2-5; D uncertain. This CDR3 comprises 13 residues. V lost 3 bases to trimming and J lost 5 bases, with 10 bases between them. Germline CDR1 reads SGHTA; CDR2 reads FQGNSA. CDR3: CASSFQIGETQYF. CDR3 sequence (DNA): TGTGCCAGCAGCTTCCAGATTGGGGAGACCCAGTACTTC.

V gene TRBV7-9 combines with J gene TRBJ1-1; D not certain. Germline V gene data show CDR1 as SEHNR and CDR2 as FQNEAQ (reference sequence). V lost 6 bases and J lost 8, with 16 bases in between. The CDR3 is 13 residues long. The CDR3 here is CASSPKSRPEAFF. CDR3 bases: TGTGCCAGCAGTCCAAAATCTAGACCAGAAGCTTTCTTT.